Presented here are 20 T cell receptor beta chains from one specimen sequenced in a study of technical replicates of blood from a few donors. Libraries were prepared by immunoSEQ multiplex PCR; TCRdb keeps only in-frame clonotypes and omits some of them. The sample records 74,000 or so clones, 90% to 95% being singletons. What was sequenced was T cells isolated from PBMCs. The receptors were sampled from a human donor in good health.

V is TRBV11-3 and J is TRBJ2-2; D is uncertain. The CDR3 is made up of 12 amino acids. Germline V gives CDR1 SGHNT, CDR2 YENEEA. With 4 bases removed from V and 5 bases from J, the gap between germline ends came to 5 bases. CDR3 residues: CASSSPTGELFF. The CDR3 DNA follows: TGTGCCAGCAGCTCTCCTACCGGGGAGCTGTTTTTT.

This sequence joins TRBV15 and TRBJ2-5; 7 bases are a match to TRBD2. Per germline, CDR1 LNHNV and CDR2 YYDKDF (reference sequence). The CDR3 is made up of 14 amino acids. V lost 5 bases and J lost 2; bases outside the gene matches: 5. Here the CDR3 reads CATSGWTRQETQYF. CDR3 nucleotides: TGTGCCACCAGCGGCTGGACTAGGCAAGAGACCCAGTACTTC.

The chain combines TRBV7-8 with TRBJ2-2, with 7 bases that match TRBD1. Germline loops: CDR1 SGHVS, CDR2 FQNEAQ. The V segment lost 3 bases and the J segment 0 bases; nucleotides outside the gene matches: 1. CDR3 length: 15 residues. The CDR3 region has the DNA TGTGCCAGCAGCTTGGGGACAGCGAACACCGGGGAGCTGTTTTTT. Its protein is CASSLGTANTGELFF.

The chain is built from TRBV6-5 and TRBJ1-2, with 8 bases that match TRBD1. This CDR3 is built from 13 residues. Germline V gene sequence: CDR1 MNHEY, CDR2 SVGAGI. Unmatched junction bases numbered 6, after V lost 5 bases and J lost 7 bases. The CDR3 protein is CASSGPQGVGYTF. CDR3 sequence (DNA): TGTGCCAGCAGTGGTCCACAGGGGGTTGGCTACACCTTC.

This clone was recorded only once. The genes are TRBV6-4 and TRBJ1-1, with D tentatively TRBD1 (6 bases). The germline CDR1 and CDR2 sequences are MRHNA and SNTAGT. The CDR3 has 13 residues. Trimming stripped 3 bases from V and 6 bases from J, with 11 bases between. The CDR3 here is CASSDRGGSEAFF. The CDR3 DNA sequence: TGTGCCAGCAGTGATAGGGGGGGCTCTGAAGCTTTCTTT.

This chain joins TRBV6-6 and TRBJ2-6; 8 nucleotides align to TRBD2. Trimming at V came to 11 bases and at J to 1 base, leaving 7 bases not matched to a gene. This CDR3 contains 15 residues. In germline, CDR1 is MNHNY, CDR2 SVGAGI (reference sequence). The CDR3 DNA reads TGTGCCTCCCGGGGGGGTGATTCTGGGGCCAACGTCCTGACTTTC. Translation: CASRGGDSGANVLTF.

The rearrangement uses TRBV9 and TRBJ2-2; no clear D. Trimming cost V 5 bases and J 7 bases, with 9 bases left between them. This CDR3 has 12 residues. Germline V gene data show CDR1 as SGDLS and CDR2 as YYNGEE. CDR3 nucleotide sequence: TGTGCCAGCAGGCAGTCGGGCGGGGAGCTGTTTTTT. It specifies CASRQSGGELFF.

The rearrangement joins TRBV5-1 to TRBJ1-1, with a possible D match to TRBD1 (5 bases). This CDR3 contains 15 residues. Trimming left V 4 bases short and J 0 bases short, with 13 bases between. The V gene's germline CDR1 is SGHRS and CDR2 YFSETQ. CDR3 nucleotide sequence: TGCGCCAGCAGCCCTGAGGGGAGGGTGAACACTGAAGCTTTCTTT. It codes for CASSPEGRVNTEAFF.

The V gene is TRBV5-4, the J gene TRBJ2-7; D perhaps matches TRBD1 (6 bases). The germline V gene has CDR1 SGHNT and CDR2 YYREEE (reference sequence). V lost 5 bases and J 6 bases, leaving 18 bases between the germline ends. There are 14 residues in the CDR3. DNA of the CDR3: TGTGCCAGCAGTACCCCCGTGGGGGCCGGCGAGCAGTACTTC. This codes for CASSTPVGAGEQYF. Combining the CDR3 with reference TRBV5-4 and TRBJ2-7 gives the whole variable domain ETGVTQSPTHLIKTRGQQVTLRCSSQSGHNTVSWYQQALGQGPQFIFQYYREEENGRGNFPPRFSGLQFPNYSSELNVNALELDDSALYLCASSTPVGAGEQYFGPGTRLTVT.

The V call is TRBV6-1, the J call TRBJ2-1, with 8 bases matching TRBD2. V trimming: 2 bases; J trimming: 7 bases; junction bases outside the gene matches: 7. The CDR3 consists of 15 residues. Germline V gene lookup returns CDR1 MNHNS and CDR2 SASEGT. Written as DNA, the CDR3 is TGTGCCAGCAGTGAACTCTGGTCTAGCGGGAATGAGCAGTTCTTC. It yields the protein CASSELWSSGNEQFF.

The chain recombines TRBV7-9 with TRBJ1-5; TRBD1 matches at 7 bases. This CDR3 region has 12 residues. Germline loops: CDR1 SEHNR, CDR2 FQNEAQ (reference sequence). J gave up 6 bases and V 6 bases, and 2 bases lay outside the gene matches. CDR3 DNA sequence: TGTGCCAGCAGTTACAGGGGTCAGCCCCAGCATTTT. This gives the protein CASSYRGQPQHF.

The rearrangement links TRBV18 to TRBJ1-4; no clear D gene. V dropped 3 bases and J dropped 10 bases, with 21 bases sitting between them. The CDR3 totals 16 residues. From germline, CDR1 is KGHSH and CDR2 LQKENI. The CDR3 coding sequence is TGTGCCAGCTCACCGTTCTCTAAGAGTCAATCGGGAAAACTGTTTTTT. It specifies CASSPFSKSQSGKLFF.

This rearrangement joins TRBV27 to TRBJ2-1, with TRBD2 matching 14 bases. CDR1 is MNHEY and CDR2 is SMNVEV in the germline V gene (reference sequence). The CDR3 is made up of 17 amino acids. J was trimmed by 10 bases and V by 4 bases; bases with no gene match: 12. CDR3 loop: CASSYSGTSGRRVEQFF. The CDR3 DNA reads TGTGCCAGCAGTTATTCCGGGACTAGCGGGAGAAGGGTGGAGCAGTTCTTC.

This chain links TRBV30 with TRBJ1-5, with D tentatively TRBD1 (5 bases). V lost 2 bases, J lost 7 bases, and 15 bases lay in between. CDR3 length equals 14 residues. The V gene's germline CDR1 is GTSNPN and CDR2 SVGIG (reference sequence). Written as DNA, the CDR3 is TGTGCCTGGAGTACGGACGGGGGAGAACAGCCCCAGCATTTT. This encodes CAWSTDGGEQPQHF.

A remark on this clone: A read error may produce the germline difference seen at one junction end. J is TRBJ2-7 and V is TRBV5-6, with 15 bases lining up with TRBD2. The CDR3 sequence is 14 residues long. Germline assignment: CDR1 SGHDT and CDR2 YYEEEE. CDR3 nucleotide sequence: TGTGCCAGCAGCCGGACTAGCGGGAGGGCCAGACCCTTCTTC. This sequence encodes CASSRTSGRARPFF.

The chain recombines TRBV28 with TRBJ1-5; a weak D match, TRBD1 (5 bases). V was cut by 3 bases and J by 4 bases, with 10 bases left in between. The CDR3 runs to 14 residues. Germline CDR1 is MDHEN and CDR2 is SYDVKM. The DNA for the CDR3 is TGTGCCAGCAGTTTGGTTCCAGGGAATCAGCCCCAGCATTTT. Protein product: CASSLVPGNQPQHF.

The V call is TRBV6-1, the J call TRBJ1-4; D not resolved. Deletions cut 5 bases from V and 0 bases from J, with 7 bases between. The germline CDR1 and CDR2 sequences are MNHNS and SASEGT. This CDR3 region has 14 residues. DNA of the CDR3: TGTGCCAGCAGTCATCGGGCAACTAATGAAAAACTGTTTTTT. Translating gives CASSHRATNEKLFF.

This chain links TRBV6-6 with TRBJ2-1; 8 bases are shared with TRBD2. The CDR3 sequence is 14 residues long. V trimming: 6 bases; J trimming: 5 bases; junction bases outside the gene matches: 6. Germline V CDR1 and CDR2: MNHNY, SVGAGI (reference sequence). CDR3 protein: CASSQAGAHNEQFF. In DNA, the CDR3 is TGTGCCAGCAGCCAAGCGGGGGCCCACAATGAGCAGTTCTTC.

The rearrangement uses TRBV11-3 and TRBJ1-2; 8 bases agree with TRBD1. The CDR3 loop spans 12 amino acids. Germline loops: CDR1 SGHNT, CDR2 YENEEA. Trimming cost V 2 bases and J 7 bases; bases outside gene matches: 0. CDR3 loop: CASSLQGAGYTF. CDR3 coding DNA: TGTGCCAGCAGCTTACAGGGGGCTGGCTACACCTTC.

The chain has TRBV28 and TRBJ1-5; perhaps TRBD1 as D (6 bases). The V end was cut by 6 bases, the J end by 0 bases, with 12 bases between. There are 15 residues in the CDR3. In germline, CDR1 is MDHEN, CDR2 SYDVKM. CDR3 loop: CASRQSGVSNQPQHF. In DNA form, the CDR3 reads TGTGCCAGCAGACAATCAGGGGTTAGCAATCAGCCCCAGCATTTT.